This is a list of T cell receptor beta chains from one sample in a study of sequential checkpoint blockade in melanoma. Some clones are missing from TCRdb's copy, which holds only in-frame ones; the method was immunoSEQ multiplex PCR. The sample carries 6,000 or so clones, about half recorded once. The sample was CD8+ T cells sorted from blood (inferred from file names), taken from a patient given nivolumab and ipilimumab in sequence. The source is a human patient with melanoma. Some clones in this sample may be carry-over from other donors' samples. CDR3s include the opening cysteine and the closing phenylalanine or tryptophan. D genes are given only for firm matches. Clone size appears in some rows only: once, few, many, or a class for an expanded clone.

-	TRBD2	TRBV7-8	TRBJ2-7	TGTGCCAGCAGCTTAGCGTTGAGCGGGGGGGAACTGAGGTACGAGCAGTACTTC	CASSLALSGGELRYEQYF
medium-sized	-	TRBV5-6	TRBJ2-7	TGTGCCAGCAGCTTGACCATTGGTGCTAACGAGCAGTACTTC	CASSLTIGANEQYF
-	-	TRBV5-5	TRBJ2-7	TGTGCCAGCAGCTTGGTGACTGCGGGGGCCATCTACGAGCAGTACTTC	CASSLVTAGAIYEQYF
-	TRBD1	TRBV6-5	TRBJ2-7	TGTGCCAGCAGTTACCCCGGACAGGGGGCCTACGAGCAGTACTTC	CASSYPGQGAYEQYF
-	-	TRBV7-7	TRBJ1-5	TGTGCTAGCAGCTTACCGTTCCCGAATCAGCCCCAGCATTTT	CASSLPFPNQPQHF
once	TRBD2	TRBV4-3	TRBJ2-7	TGCGCCAGCAGCCAAGTCGCTAGCGGGGGGGTTGGTGGGCAGTACTTC	CASSQVASGGVGGQYF
-	TRBD1	TRBV7-9	TRBJ1-5	TGTGCCAGCAGCTCCGGAGGGACAGGGGTGGGCAATCAGCCCCAGCATTTT	CASSSGGTGVGNQPQHF
-	TRBD1	TRBV19	TRBJ2-7	TGTGCCAGTGGGACAGGGGGCTCCTACGAGCAGTACTTC	CASGTGGSYEQYF
-	-	TRBV7-9	TRBJ1-2	TGTGCCAGCAGCTACAAGCGGGACTCGCCAACCGTTAACTATGGCTACACCTTC	CASSYKRDSPTVNYGYTF
-	-	TRBV4-1	TRBJ1-2	TGCGCCAGCAGCCAAGCGGGTAGCTATGGCTACACCTTC	CASSQAGSYGYTF
-	-	TRBV6-5	TRBJ1-5	TGTGCCAGCAGAATTTCTAGAGCTGGCAATCAGCCCCAGCATTTT	CASRISRAGNQPQHF
-	TRBD1	TRBV9	TRBJ2-7	TGTGCCAGCAGCCCGACAGGGGCCAGGTACGAGCAGTACTTC	CASSPTGARYEQYF
-	TRBD1	TRBV16	TRBJ1-1	TGTGCCAGCAGCCTAACAGGGGGCGGAGGGAACACTGAAGCTTTCTTT	CASSLTGGGGNTEAFF
-	-	TRBV9	TRBJ2-3	TGTGCCAGCAGCGTAGAAGCCCAGCGGCCCAGCACAGATACGCAGTATTTT	CASSVEAQRPSTDTQYF
-	-	TRBV4-2	TRBJ1-6	TGTGCCAGCAGCCAAGTCCTTAATTCACCCCTCCACTTT	CASSQVLNSPLHF
-	-	TRBV28	TRBJ2-7	TGTGCCAGCAGTTTAGGGCAGCCCTACGAGCAGTACTTC	CASSLGQPYEQYF
few	-	TRBV19	TRBJ1-5	TGTGCCATTGGGGACTCTCCCCAGCATTTT	CAIGDSPQHF
-	-	TRBV11-3	TRBJ2-7	TGTGCCAGCAGCCCCGGGGACAACTACGAGCAGTACTTC	CASSPGDNYEQYF
once	TRBD1	TRBV4-1	TRBJ1-4	TGCGCCAGCAGCCAAGGTCTTCCACAGGGGATGTTTTTT	CASSQGLPQGMFF
-	-	TRBV13	TRBJ2-7	TGTGCCAGCAGCTCCCGGGACTTCTCCTACGAGCAGTACTTC	CASSSRDFSYEQYF
-	-	TRBV13	TRBJ2-3	TGTGCCAGCAGCTTATCTACAGATACGCAGTATTTT	CASSLSTDTQYF
-	-	TRBV29-1	TRBJ1-1	TGCAGCGTTCGTGGATGGCTCGAGGGGGTTTCCAACACTGAAGCTTTCTTT	CSVRGWLEGVSNTEAFF
few	-	TRBV7-8	TRBJ1-1	TGTGCCAGCAGCCTCACGACGCGGGACACTGAAGCTTTCTTT	CASSLTTRDTEAFF
once	TRBD1	TRBV11-2	TRBJ1-6	TGTGCCAGCAGCTTAGCAGGGGGCTGGTCACCCCTCCACTTT	CASSLAGGWSPLHF
-	-	TRBV9	TRBJ1-1	TGTGCCAGCAGCGTAGACGGAGGGATTGAAGCTTTCTTT	CASSVDGGIEAFF
-	TRBD2	TRBV9	TRBJ2-3	TGTGCCAGCAGCGGATCCGCGGGGGGCACCACAGATACGCAGTATTTT	CASSGSAGGTTDTQYF
-	-	TRBV11-2	TRBJ2-2	TGTGCCAGCAGCTTATTAGCATCCGGGGAGCTGTTTTTT	CASSLLASGELFF
medium-sized	TRBD1	TRBV28	TRBJ1-2	TGTGCCACCTCTCGGACAGGGCGGAGGCTCTATGGCTACACCTTC	CATSRTGRRLYGYTF
-	-	TRBV6-1	TRBJ1-1	TGTGCCAGCAGTGAAGAAATCCGCGACAGGACCTCGAACACTGAAGCTTTCTTT	CASSEEIRDRTSNTEAFF
medium-sized	TRBD1	TRBV4-1	TRBJ1-6	TGCGCCAGCAGCCAGGGACAGGGGGTTTGGAATTCACCCCTCCACTTT	CASSQGQGVWNSPLHF
few	-	TRBV5-6	TRBJ2-7	TGTGCCAGCAGCTTGGGTGCCGGGAGCTCCTACGAGCAGTACTTC	CASSLGAGSSYEQYF
-	-	TRBV4-3	TRBJ1-3	TGCGCCAGCAGTCTAGGGGTCGGGAGCTCTGGAAACACCATATATTTT	CASSLGVGSSGNTIYF
-	TRBD2	TRBV6-1	TRBJ2-7	TGTGCCAGCAGTGGGGGACTAGCCTACGAGCAGTACTTC	CASSGGLAYEQYF
-	-	TRBV6-5	TRBJ2-7	TGTGCCAGCAGTTCTGGGCACTACGAGCAGTACTTC	CASSSGHYEQYF
-	-	TRBV6-5	TRBJ1-2	TGTGCCAGCAGTCCTAGCGGGGGGGGCTATGGCTACACCTTC	CASSPSGGGYGYTF
-	TRBD1	TRBV27	TRBJ1-2	TGTGCCAGCATTAGGACAGGCTATGGCTACACCTTC	CASIRTGYGYTF
few	TRBD1	TRBV2	TRBJ2-7	TGTGCCAGCAGTTATGGGACAGGGTTAGGCTACGAGCAGTACTTC	CASSYGTGLGYEQYF
-	-	TRBV4-1	TRBJ2-7	TGCGCCAGCAGCCGCGGACAAGGCGCCTACGAGCAGTACTTC	CASSRGQGAYEQYF
medium-sized	TRBD1	TRBV19	TRBJ1-1	TGTGCCAGTAGTATCGACAGGGTTACTGAAGCTTTCTTT	CASSIDRVTEAFF
few	TRBD1	TRBV6-6	TRBJ2-7	TGTGCCAGCAGGCAGGACAGGTACGAGCAGTACTTC	CASRQDRYEQYF
-	TRBD1	TRBV29-1	TRBJ1-1	TGCAGCGTCGAGGGAGAGCAGGGGGCGACTGGTGAAGCTTTCTTT	CSVEGEQGATGEAFF
-	-	TRBV5-8	TRBJ1-1	TGTGCCAGCAGCTTGGGGGGGGTGAACACTGAAGCTTTCTTT	CASSLGGVNTEAFF
-	-	TRBV27	TRBJ2-7	TGTGCCAGCACGTCAGGCTACGAGCAGTACTTC	CASTSGYEQYF
-	TRBD1	TRBV11-1	TRBJ1-1	TGTGCCAGCAGCGGACAGGGGCTCACTGAAGCTTTCTTT	CASSGQGLTEAFF
-	-	TRBV6-5	TRBJ1-2	TGTGCCAGCAGTACCCCGGGAGGGGCCTACACCTTC	CASSTPGGAYTF
-	-	TRBV5-1	TRBJ2-7	TGCGCCAGACAGTCGGGGGGCAAGATAAACGAGCAGTACTTC	CARQSGGKINEQYF
-	TRBD1	TRBV2	TRBJ1-6	TGTGCCAGCAGCGAGGACAGGGGGCGGAATTCACCCCTCCACTTT	CASSEDRGRNSPLHF
few	TRBD1	TRBV14	TRBJ2-7	TGTGCCAGCAGCCAAGGAAACAGGGGCTCCTACGAGCAGTACTTC	CASSQGNRGSYEQYF
-	TRBD1	TRBV9	TRBJ1-6	TGTGCCAGCAGCGTACAGGGGGACTTTGATTCACCCCTCCACTTT	CASSVQGDFDSPLHF